A single sample is the source of the 14 T cell receptor beta chains below, sequenced in a study of blood T cell repertoires in COVID-19. Method: immunoSEQ multiplex PCR; TCRdb's copy keeps in-frame clones and lacks some. The sample lists some 250,000 clones, 80% to 85% seen once, with around 25% in the top ten. Material for sequencing was peripheral blood. These receptors originate from a man in his forties with acute or convalescent COVID-19.

The chain uses TRBV13 and TRBJ1-6; TRBD1 matches 8 bases. Germline trimming cut 7 bases from V and 5 bases from J; bases unmatched to any gene: 4. The germline gives CDR1 PRHDT, CDR2 FYEKMQ (reference sequence). This CDR3 is built from 14 residues. CDR3 DNA sequence: TGTGCCAGCACCTTGGGACAGGATAATTCACCCCTCCACTTT. This translates into CASTLGQDNSPLHF.

This rearrangement joins TRBV4-1 to TRBJ1-1; unclear D gene. CDR1 is MGHRA and CDR2 is YSYEKL in the germline V gene. The germline V and J ends were trimmed by 4 bases and 4 bases, with 19 bases remaining between them. This CDR3 comprises 16 residues. The CDR3 loop is CASSPGDDQAGTEAFF. CDR3 nucleotides: TGCGCCAGCAGCCCCGGAGATGATCAGGCGGGCACTGAAGCTTTCTTT.

The table lists this clone with many counts. The V and J genes are TRBV9 and TRBJ1-3, with no clear D. Trimming took 0 bases from V and 8 from J, leaving 18 bases between them. Germline V gene lookup returns CDR1 SGDLS and CDR2 YYNGEE. This CDR3 region has 16 residues. The CDR3: CASSVEVGFSGHTIYF. CDR3 coding DNA: TGTGCCAGCAGCGTAGAAGTGGGATTCAGCGGACACACCATATATTTT.

V gene TRBV6-5 combines with J gene TRBJ1-6; 7 bases are a match to TRBD1. Trimming at V came to 6 bases and at J to 9 bases, leaving 8 bases not matched to a gene. The CDR3 spans 14 residues. CDR1 and CDR2 from the germline V gene are MNHEY and SVGAGI. The CDR3 here is CASSPDRDSSPLHF. The CDR3 coding sequence is TGTGCCAGCAGCCCCGACAGGGATTCTTCACCCCTCCACTTT.

A word on this clone: An end of the junction differs from the germline gene, which may be a read error. The CDR3 protein is CASSLWTGGDTPFF. CDR3 nucleotides: TGCGCCAGCAGCCTATGGACAGGGGGCGATACCCCCTTTTTT. This chain connects TRBV5-1 to TRBJ1-1; 11 bases align to TRBD1. This CDR3 contains 14 residues. Per germline, CDR1 SGHRS and CDR2 YFSETQ.

The chain recombines TRBV6-6 with TRBJ1-1; TRBD1 matches at 7 bases. The length of the CDR3 is 17 residues. The V segment lost 5 bases and the J segment 0 bases; nucleotides outside the gene matches: 12. CDR1 and CDR2 from the germline V gene are MNHNY and SVGAGI (reference sequence). Written as DNA, the CDR3 is TGTGCCAGCAGTCCCAGTAGGACAGGTACTATGAACACTGAAGCTTTCTTT. Its translation: CASSPSRTGTMNTEAFF.

The rearrangement uses TRBV9 and TRBJ2-7; possible D gene TRBD2, 6 bases. This CDR3 comprises 15 residues. The germline CDR1 and CDR2 sequences are SGDLS and YYNGEE. The germline V and J ends were trimmed by 4 bases and 0 bases, with 14 bases remaining between them. The CDR3 loop reads CASSPRGGGSYEQYF. CDR3 in DNA: TGTGCCAGCAGCCCAAGGGGAGGCGGCTCCTACGAGCAGTACTTC.

The chain carries TRBV6-4 and TRBJ1-5; D may be TRBD1 (6 bases). The CDR3 has 15 amino acids. The V gene's germline CDR1 is MRHNA and CDR2 SNTAGT. Trimming took 6 bases from V and 1 from J, leaving 13 bases between them. CDR3 sequence reads: CASSSNGQSNQPQHF. CDR3 nucleotides: TGTGCCAGCAGCTCTAATGGACAGAGCAATCAGCCCCAGCATTTT.

The rearrangement joins TRBV4-1 to TRBJ2-1; possibly TRBD2 for D (6 bases). V was pared by 5 bases and J by 9 bases, with 26 bases between. This CDR3 comprises 17 residues. Germline lookup yields CDR1 MGHRA and CDR2 YSYEKL. The chain's CDR3 is CASSERPGLNYVSEQFF. CDR3 sequence (DNA): TGCGCCAGCAGCGAGAGACCGGGACTCAATTATGTTAGTGAGCAGTTCTTC.

This chain links TRBV13 with TRBJ2-3, with a tentative D call TRBD2 (6 bases). V was trimmed by 0 bases and J by 3 bases, leaving 7 bases between them. CDR1 and CDR2 from the germline V gene are PRHDT and FYEKMQ (reference sequence). This CDR3 contains 14 residues. The CDR3 DNA is TGTGCCAGCAGCTTAGGACGGGAGACAGATACGCAGTATTTT. Protein sequence: CASSLGRETDTQYF. The full variable domain, in which reference TRBV13 and TRBJ2-3 provide the parts outside the CDR3, is AAGVIQSPRHLIKEKRETATLKCYPIPRHDTVYWYQQGPGQDPQFLISFYEKMQSDKGSIPDRFSAQQFSDYHSELNMSSLELGDSALYFCASSLGRETDTQYFGPGTRLTVL.

The J gene is TRBJ2-3, the V gene TRBV6-4, with D maybe TRBD2 (5 bases). The V gene's germline CDR1 is MRHNA and CDR2 SNTAGT. The CDR3 is made up of 14 amino acids. V was trimmed by 2 bases and J by 14 bases, leaving 20 bases between them. This CDR3 reads CASSDEDGNRRLYF. The CDR3 DNA sequence: TGTGCCAGCAGTGACGAGGACGGGAACCGGAGGTTGTATTTT.

This clone has more than one count but fewer than ten. This chain links TRBV5-8 with TRBJ1-1; 8 bases agree with TRBD1. Germline-derived CDR1 and CDR2 are SGHTS and YDEGEE. The V gene end was trimmed by 8 bases and the J gene end by 8 bases; junction bases not matched to a gene: 8. The CDR3 runs 12 residues. CDR3 protein: CASNIRDREAFF. CDR3 DNA sequence: TGTGCCAGTAACATCCGGGACAGGGAAGCTTTCTTT. Combining the CDR3 with reference TRBV5-8 and TRBJ1-1 gives the whole variable domain EAGVTQSPTHLIKTRGQQATLRCSPISGHTSVYWYQQALGLGLQFLLWYDEGEERNRGNFPPRFSGRQFPNYSSELNVNALELEDSALYLCASNIRDREAFFGQGTRLTVV.

The chain carries TRBV4-3 and TRBJ2-2; 10 bases are a match to TRBD2. Germline V gene sequence: CDR1 LGHNA, CDR2 YSLEER. The CDR3 runs to 17 residues. The V and J ends lost 2 bases and 5 bases, in that order; junction bases with no gene match: 8. CDR3 loop: CASSQLWTSGYTGELFF. In DNA, the CDR3 is TGCGCCAGCAGCCAATTGTGGACTAGCGGATATACCGGGGAGCTGTTTTTT.

The chain is built from TRBV30 and TRBJ1-1; weak D call: TRBD1 (6 bases). The CDR3 loop spans 13 amino acids. Trimming pared 3 bases from V and 0 bases from J, leaving 8 bases between. The germline V gene has CDR1 GTSNPN and CDR2 SVGIG (reference sequence). The CDR3 region is CAWRGQLNTEAFF. The CDR3 nucleotides are TGTGCCTGGAGGGGACAATTGAACACTGAAGCTTTCTTT.